The sequence of this T cell receptor beta chain was determined in a study of T-cell memory formation after mild COVID-19 (dated by TCRdb to the early 2020s). At the level of the whole study: Most TCR sequence clusters were specific to one of the two donors. In a couple of donors, T-cell clones that expanded and contracted after mild COVID-19 were followed by sequencing TCRalpha and TCRbeta repertoires longitudinally. Two young, previously healthy adult volunteers made up the cohort, one male and one female.

Comments on this clonotype: It has no known antigen specificity. Base-call qualities are not available, and no considerably larger clone is one nucleotide away.

Ficoll-Paque density gradient centrifugation was the method used to isolate PBMCs. Results and caveats for the whole study, not just this receptor: Some responding clones were detected in pre-infection memory, which suggested that pre-existing cross-reactive memory T cells had joined the SARS-CoV-2 response. Balanced CD4/CD8 phenotypes were observed for clones contracting from day 15 to 85, whereas a bias towards CD4+ was observed for a second wave of clones expanding from day 15 to 37. SARS-CoV-2 specificity of the second-wave clones peaking on day 37 was not confirmed. Contracting CD4+ clones were found mainly in CM and EM memory subsets, while CD8+ clones were enriched in EMRA. The study covered only two mild cases, and larger cohorts including severe cases with pre-infection samples were considered necessary.

Sequencing used an Illumina NovaSeq 6000. TCRalpha and TCRbeta cDNA libraries were constructed by 5'RACE with constant-segment primers, with sample barcodes and unique molecular identifiers being introduced. RNA was extracted from every sample with Trizol reagent. Library amplification was performed in two PCR steps, and a second sample barcode and Illumina TruSeq adapters were introduced in the second step. Sequencing of the libraries was done on an Illumina NovaSeq, producing 2 x 150 bp paired-end reads. The original pipeline was this. The reads were demultiplexed and collapsed into UMI-guided consensus sequences using migec v1.2.7. Using mixcr v2.1.11, UMI consensuses were aligned to TRA and TRB V and J templates and then assembled into clonotypes. A clonotype was counted as expanded or contracted only when both edgeR and NoisET called the clonotype significant, with the noise models trained on biological replicates. edgeR calls used a false discovery rate-adjusted p below 0.01 and a log2 fold-change threshold of 1. PCA with hierarchical clustering of max-normalized trajectories of the 1000 most abundant clonotypes was used as exploratory dynamics analysis. The CD4 or CD8 phenotype of responding clones was assigned using the separately sequenced CD4+ and CD8+ repertoires. The raw public reads went through TCRdb reprocessing: fastp at Q25, MiXCR clone calling, in-frame beta chains kept. Entries that share a CDR3 protein sequence are merged under the most common genes and DNA. In this record, the V and J calls reflect TCRdb's handling and not the investigators' own analysis. The sample table contains approximately 260,000 distinct CDR3 sequences; only one count was recorded for around 17% of them. Jointly, the top ten make up approximately 3.4% of the sample.

The junction shows trimming of 7 bases on V and 9 bases on J, plus 10 bases between the germline ends. CDR1 and CDR2, looked up from the germline V gene, are SGHTA and FQGNSA. CDR3 length: 11 amino acids, cysteine to phenylalanine. Of all the DNA, just the CDR3 is kept, 33 bases in frame from base 1. The source of this sequence is a man between 18 and 35 years old who had mild COVID-19 (a few samples of this study predate the infection). The sample titles of this study are shuffled in the database, so cell type and time point are left out; the donor was told from shared clones. Sequencing was carried out using PBMCs or a T cell subset sorted from them (not recorded which). This chain is built from TRBV7-2 and TRBJ2-1; the D segment cannot be called with confidence. Read as DNA, the sequence is TGTGCCAGCATGCTCTGGGGTGAGCAGTTCTTC. This is translated as CASMLWGEQFF.